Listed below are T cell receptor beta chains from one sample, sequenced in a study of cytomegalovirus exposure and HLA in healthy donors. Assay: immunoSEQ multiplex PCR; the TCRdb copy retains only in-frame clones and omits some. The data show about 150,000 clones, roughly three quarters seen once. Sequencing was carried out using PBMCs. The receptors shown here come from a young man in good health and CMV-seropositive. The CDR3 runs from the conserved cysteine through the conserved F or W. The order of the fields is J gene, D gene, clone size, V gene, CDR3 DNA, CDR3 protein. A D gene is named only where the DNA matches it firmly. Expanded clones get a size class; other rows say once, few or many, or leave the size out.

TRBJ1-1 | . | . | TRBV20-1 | TGCAGTGCGGGATCGAAGGAGGGAGCTTTCTTT | CSAGSKEGAFF
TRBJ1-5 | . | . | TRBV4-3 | TGCGCCAGCAGCCAAGAGATGGACATGCGAGGGCCCCAGCATTTT | CASSQEMDMRGPQHF
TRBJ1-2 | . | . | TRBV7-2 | TGTGCCAGCAGCTTAGTGGCAGGGGAAAAAGGTGGCTACACCTTC | CASSLVAGEKGGYTF
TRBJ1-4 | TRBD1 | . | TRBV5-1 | TGCGCCAGCGGCTTGACAGGGGACCGTGAAAAACTGTTTTTT | CASGLTGDREKLFF
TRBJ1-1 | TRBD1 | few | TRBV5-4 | TGTGCCAGCAGGCCTCCGGGACAGACGAACACTGAAGCTTTCTTT | CASRPPGQTNTEAFF
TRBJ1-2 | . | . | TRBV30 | TGTGCCTGGGCCCTGGGGGGAGCCTATGGCTACACCTTC | CAWALGGAYGYTF
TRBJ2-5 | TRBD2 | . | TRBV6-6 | TGTGCCAGCAGTGCCTCCGGGGCTAGCGGGGAAGAGACCCAGTACTTC | CASSASGASGEETQYF
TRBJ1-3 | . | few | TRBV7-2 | TGTGCCAGCAGCTTAGGTGCATGGCAGCCGGCGGGTGGAAACACCATATATTTT | CASSLGAWQPAGGNTIYF
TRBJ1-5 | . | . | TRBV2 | TGTGCCAGCAGTACCAGACAGGCGCTGGGGCCCCAGCATTTT | CASSTRQALGPQHF
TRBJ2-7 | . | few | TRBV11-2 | TGTGCCAGCAGCTTATCTAACGAGCAGTACTTC | CASSLSNEQYF
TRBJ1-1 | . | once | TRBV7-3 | TGTGCCAGCAGTAAACGGGACGGGGGAACTGAAGCTTTCTTT | CASSKRDGGTEAFF
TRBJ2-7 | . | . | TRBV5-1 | TGCGCCAGCACCCCAGGGATTTTACCCTACGAGCAGTACTTC | CASTPGILPYEQYF
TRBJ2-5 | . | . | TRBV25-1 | TGTGCCAGCAGTGAAGTTGGGCCAGAAGAGACCCAGTACTTC | CASSEVGPEETQYF
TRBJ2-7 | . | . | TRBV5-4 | TGTGCCAGCAGCTTGGGAGATGATGGGCGCATCTACGAGCAGTACTTC | CASSLGDDGRIYEQYF
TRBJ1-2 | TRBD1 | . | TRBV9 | TGTGCCAGCAGCTCTCGGACAGGGGTGGGGACGGGTGGCTACACCTTC | CASSSRTGVGTGGYTF
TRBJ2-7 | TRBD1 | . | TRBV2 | TGTGCCAGTTTTCCCCGGGACAGGGGCTACGAGCAGTACTTC | CASFPRDRGYEQYF
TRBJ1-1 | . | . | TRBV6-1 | TGTGCCAGCAGTGAAGACAGGGCGAGGACTGAAGCTTTCTTT | CASSEDRARTEAFF
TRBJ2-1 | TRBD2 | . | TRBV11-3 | TGTGCCAGCAGCTTAGGACCTAGCGGGGGGGCCTCTGAGCAGTTCTTC | CASSLGPSGGASEQFF
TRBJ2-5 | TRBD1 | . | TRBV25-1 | TGTGCCAGCAACACCGGGACAGGGGTTAGGCAGTACTTC | CASNTGTGVRQYF
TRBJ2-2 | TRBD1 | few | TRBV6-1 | TGTGCCAGCAGGGAGGGACAGGGATACACCGGGGAGCTGTTTTTT | CASREGQGYTGELFF
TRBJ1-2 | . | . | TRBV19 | TGTGCCAGTAGCAACAGGCTTACTGGCTACACCTTC | CASSNRLTGYTF
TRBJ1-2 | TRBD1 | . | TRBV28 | TGTGCCAGCAGTTTTCCGGACAGGGCCTATGCCTATGGCTACACCTTC | CASSFPDRAYAYGYTF